The clone carrying this T cell receptor (beta chain) was picked up a small number of times. Its antigen is unknown. This CDR3 region has 13 residues. With 3 bases removed from V and 5 bases from J, the gap between germline ends came to 11 bases. In germline, CDR1 is SGDLS, CDR2 YYNGEE. These data belong to a study of blood T cells in healthy people across ages. Donor samples were obtained from healthy Caucasian individuals from Russia, aged 6 to 90. Study-level findings and limits: With unsorted PBMCs, a conclusive comparison of naive versus antigen-experienced cells was not possible.

Primers used in a second PCR of roughly 7 to 11 cycles were a sample-barcoded 5' primer and a J-beta primer mix. MiXCR, applied by TCRdb to the 5' RACE reads, yields one record per CDR3 protein. The sample holds about 1.6 million distinct CDR3 sequences, 30% to 40% seen once. The V call is TRBV9, the J call TRBJ2-5; D ambiguous. The specimen was blood. The source is a woman in her 30s in good health. The CDR3 nucleotides are TGTGCCAGCAGCGACTATCGGTCGGAGACCCAGTACTTC. Amino acid sequence: CASSDYRSETQYF.